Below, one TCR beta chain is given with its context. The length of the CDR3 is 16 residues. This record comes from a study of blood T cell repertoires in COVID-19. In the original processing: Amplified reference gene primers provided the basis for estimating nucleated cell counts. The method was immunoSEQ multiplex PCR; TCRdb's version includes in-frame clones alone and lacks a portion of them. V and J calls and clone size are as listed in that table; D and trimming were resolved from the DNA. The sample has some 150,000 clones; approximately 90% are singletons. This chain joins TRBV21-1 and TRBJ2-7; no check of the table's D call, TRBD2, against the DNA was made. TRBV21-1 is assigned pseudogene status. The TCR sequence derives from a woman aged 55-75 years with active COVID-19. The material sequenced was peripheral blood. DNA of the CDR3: TGTGCCAGCAGAAAAAGATGGGGGGAGTGCTCCTACGAGCAGTACTTC. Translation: CASRKRWGECSYEQYF.